These 19 T cell receptor beta chains came from one sample sequenced in a study of blood T cell repertoires in COVID-19. Sequencing was performed with immunoSEQ multiplex PCR; in TCRdb, only in-frame clones are kept and a portion is missing. The sample lists 95,000 to 150,000 clones, roughly 87% occurring once. The material sequenced was peripheral blood. The receptor set was obtained from a woman of 80 years or more with acute or convalescent COVID-19.

This sequence joins TRBV5-6 and TRBJ2-6, with a possible D match to TRBD1 (6 bases). Trimming shortened V by 2 bases and J by 0 bases, and 6 bases separated the two germline ends. The CDR3 length is 15 residues. Germline values: CDR1 SGHDT, CDR2 YYEEEE. CDR3 in amino acids: CASSFRGSGANVLTF. The CDR3 nucleotides read TGTGCCAGCAGCTTCAGGGGCTCTGGGGCCAACGTCCTGACTTTC.

The gene calls are TRBV3-1 (or the pseudogene TRBV3-2) and TRBJ1-6; 10 nucleotides line up with TRBD1. With V trimmed by 4 bases and J by 8 bases, 8 bases remained unmatched. This CDR3 region has 16 residues. Germline CDR1 is LGHDT and CDR2 is YNNKEL (reference sequence). CDR3 nucleotides: TGTGCCAGCAGCCGCTTACTCGGACAGGGGGATTCACCCCTCCACTTT. It translates to CASSRLLGQGDSPLHF.

J is TRBJ2-2 and V is TRBV9; the D is unclear. CDR3 length: 15 amino acids. Germline V lookup: CDR1 SGDLS, CDR2 YYNGEE. Trimming took 0 bases from V and 2 from J, leaving 8 bases between them. CDR3 sequence reads: CASSVAGHNTGELFF. CDR3 nucleotide sequence: TGTGCCAGCAGCGTAGCTGGGCATAACACCGGGGAGCTGTTTTTT.

CDR3 bases: TGTGCCAGCAGTTACTCCCCTCGACTTACTGGAAACACCATATATTTT. The encoded protein is CASSYSPRLTGNTIYF. V gene TRBV6-5 combines with J gene TRBJ1-3; D is undetermined. The V and J ends lost 0 bases and 2 bases respectively, with 11 bases between them. CDR3 length: 16 residues. CDR1 and CDR2 from the germline V gene are MNHEY and SVGAGI.

The genes are TRBV5-1 and TRBJ1-2, with D perhaps matching TRBD1 (5 bases). Germline V gene sequence: CDR1 SGHRS, CDR2 YFSETQ. CDR3 length: 13 amino acids. V dropped 4 bases and J dropped 4 bases, with 11 bases sitting between them. The CDR3 reads CASSAGPSYGYTF. Written as DNA, the CDR3 is TGCGCCAGCAGCGCGGGACCCTCCTATGGCTACACCTTC.

The V call is TRBV5-1, the J call TRBJ1-1; TRBD1 agrees at 7 bases. The CDR3 has 15 residues. Germline V CDR1 and CDR2: SGHRS, YFSETQ. Trimming removed 2 bases from V and 5 bases from J; junction bases left unmatched: 9. In DNA form, the CDR3 reads TGCGCCAGCAGCTTACAGGGGAGAGAGGGGACTGAAGCTTTCTTT. Translating it yields CASSLQGREGTEAFF.

This clone appeared a few times. The V call is TRBV19, the J call TRBJ2-3; D uncertain. The CDR3 is 14 amino acids. In germline, CDR1 is LNHDA, CDR2 SQIVND (reference sequence). Between the trimmed V and J ends, which lost 2 bases and 7 bases, there was a span of 13 bases. The CDR3 region has the DNA TGTGCCAGTAGTATACTCGCCACTTCGAATACGCAGTATTTT. Amino acids: CASSILATSNTQYF. Based on the CDR3 plus reference TRBV19 and TRBJ2-3, the full variable domain is DGGITQSPKYLFRKEGQNVTLSCEQNLNHDAMYWYRQDPGQGLRLIYYSQIVNDFQKGDIAEGYSVSREKKESFPLTVTSAQKNPTAFYLCASSILATSNTQYFGPGTRLTVL.

The chain has TRBV5-1 and TRBJ2-1, with D perhaps matching TRBD2 (6 bases). Germline CDR1 is SGHRS and CDR2 is YFSETQ. Trimming removed 2 bases from V and 7 bases from J, with 10 bases in between. The CDR3 is 13 residues long. CDR3 residues: CASSLRAGNEQFF. As DNA, the CDR3 is TGCGCCAGCAGCTTACGGGCGGGGAATGAGCAGTTCTTC.

The gene calls are TRBV29-1 and TRBJ1-1; 7 nucleotides line up with TRBD1. The germline gives CDR1 SQVTM, CDR2 ANQGSEA. Germline trimming cut 7 bases from V and 4 bases from J; bases unmatched to any gene: 9. CDR3 length: 13 residues. The CDR3, as DNA: TGCAGCGGGACGACAGGGATAGTCACTGAAGCTTTCTTT. Translation: CSGTTGIVTEAFF.

This chain links TRBV11-2 with TRBJ2-2; D unresolved. This CDR3 region has 13 residues. The ends were cut back, 4 bases at V and 6 bases at J, with 9 bases in the middle. In germline, CDR1 is SGHAT, CDR2 FQNNGV. The CDR3 loop is CASSSRSAGELFF. CDR3 DNA sequence: TGTGCCAGCAGCTCTAGATCTGCCGGGGAGCTGTTTTTT.

This clone has more than one count but fewer than ten. V gene TRBV27 combines with J gene TRBJ1-5; TRBD1 matches 7 bases. The V gene's germline CDR1 is MNHEY and CDR2 SMNVEV (reference sequence). The CDR3 is 16 residues long. Trimming took 5 bases from V and 1 from J; bases not matched to a gene: 8. The CDR3, as DNA: TGTGCCAGCAGTCTACGACAGGGCGGGAGCAATCAGCCCCAGCATTTT. The encoded protein is CASSLRQGGSNQPQHF.

The chain joins TRBV19 to TRBJ1-1; TRBD1 might be the D (5 bases). CDR3 length: 12 residues. The V and J ends lost 9 bases and 2 bases respectively, with 10 bases between them. CDR1 is LNHDA and CDR2 is SQIVND in the germline V gene (reference sequence). The CDR3 DNA sequence: TGTGCCAGCCGGGGGGTTAACACTGAAGCTTTCTTT. Protein: CASRGVNTEAFF.

The chain links TRBV13 to TRBJ1-2; the match to TRBD1 covers 9 bases. Germline V gene lookup returns CDR1 PRHDT and CDR2 FYEKMQ (reference sequence). With 5 bases clipped from V and 12 bases from J, the junction kept 10 bases outside the gene matches. The CDR3 is 13 residues long. CDR3 coding DNA: TGTGCCAGCAGCGTCCGTGACAGGGGGGGGGACACCTTC. Its protein is CASSVRDRGGDTF.

V usage is TRBV19 and J usage is TRBJ1-1; D call uncertain. The CDR3 spans 12 residues. The V and J ends lost 9 bases and 1 base respectively, with 9 bases between them. CDR1 is LNHDA and CDR2 is SQIVND in the germline V gene (reference sequence). This CDR3 reads CARNPGNTEAFF. CDR3 DNA: TGTGCCAGGAACCCGGGGAACACTGAAGCTTTCTTT.

Note on this clone: This sample also contains other DNA sequences that code for the same CDR3. J is TRBJ1-1 and V is TRBV9, with D uncertain. Germline assignment: CDR1 SGDLS and CDR2 YYNGEE. The V and J ends lost 0 bases and 1 base respectively, with 7 bases between them. This CDR3 comprises 14 residues. CDR3 residues: CASSVGQANTEAFF. The DNA for the CDR3 is TGTGCCAGCAGCGTAGGACAAGCGAACACTGAAGCTTTCTTT.

The chain links TRBV29-1 to TRBJ2-2; 15 nucleotides line up with TRBD2. CDR3 length: 16 residues. The V and J ends lost 6 bases and 8 bases, in that order; junction bases with no gene match: 10. The germline V gene encodes CDR1 SQVTM and CDR2 ANQGSEA. CDR3 DNA sequence: TGCAGCGTCCGACAGGGACTAGCGGGGGGTACAGGGGAGCTGTTTTTT. It is translated as CSVRQGLAGGTGELFF.

The chain carries TRBV4-1 and TRBJ1-6; D uncertain. CDR3 length: 16 residues. The V gene's germline CDR1 is MGHRA and CDR2 YSYEKL. Trimming took off 2 bases at V and 9 bases at J, with 17 bases between the two ends. CDR3 sequence reads: CASSQFSGNRVSPLHF. As DNA, the CDR3 is TGCGCCAGCAGCCAATTCAGCGGGAACAGAGTTTCACCCCTCCACTTT.

V is TRBV4-2 and J is TRBJ2-1; 11 nucleotides match TRBD2. The junction had 7 bases not matched to a gene; V was cut back by 5 bases and J by 4 bases. CDR1 LGHNA and CDR2 YNFKEQ come from the germline V gene. The CDR3 has 16 amino acids. The CDR3 sequence is CASSTDLAGGYNEQFF. CDR3 bases: TGTGCCAGCAGCACTGATCTAGCGGGGGGTTACAATGAGCAGTTCTTC.

The chain couples TRBV9 to TRBJ2-1; 10 bases match TRBD2. Trimming removed 0 bases from V and 8 bases from J; junction bases left unmatched: 11. There are 17 residues in the CDR3. CDR1 SGDLS and CDR2 YYNGEE come from the germline V gene. CDR3 coding DNA: TGTGCCAGCAGCGTAGATGCTGGTGCTAGCGGGGGTGATGAGCAGTTCTTC. It translates to CASSVDAGASGGDEQFF.